Each of the 10 T cell receptor beta chains below was sequenced from the same sample in a study of T cells expressing NK-cell markers. TCRdb re-analyzed the 5' RACE reads; it lists each CDR3 protein once, without DNA. The listing records tens of thousands of distinct CDR3 sequences. Specimen: blood T cells: a sorted CD56 or NKG2C T cell subset, CD4+ or CD8+ T cells, or bulk PBMC T cells (not recorded which). These receptors were collected from a man aged 18-75 years in good health.

V gene TRBV7-9 combines with J gene TRBJ2-5; TCRdb indicates TRBD2, and absent DNA this call remains unverified. CDR1 is SEHNR and CDR2 is FQNEAQ in the germline V gene (reference sequence). This CDR3 spans 15 amino acids. The CDR3: CASSPAGGGQETQYF.

V gene TRBV9 combines with J gene TRBJ2-1. Germline-derived CDR1 and CDR2 are SGDLS and YYNGEE. This CDR3 contains 15 residues. The CDR3: CASSVELYAYNEQFF.

CDR3 sequence: CASSTGRTDTQYF. This chain joins TRBV7-2 and TRBJ2-3. This CDR3 is built from 13 residues. Germline CDR1 reads SGHTA; CDR2 reads FQGNSA.

The chain's CDR3 is CASTLQGSSYEQYF. V gene TRBV28 combines with J gene TRBJ2-7; without DNA, the TCRdb call of TRBD1 cannot be checked. Germline V lookup: CDR1 MDHEN, CDR2 SYDVKM. CDR3 length: 14 amino acids. The full variable domain, in which reference TRBV28 and TRBJ2-7 provide the parts outside the CDR3, is DVKVTQSSRYLVKRTGEKVFLECVQDMDHENMFWYRQDPGLGLRLIYFSYDVKMKEKGDIPEGYSVSREKKERFSLILESASTNQTSMYLCASTLQGSSYEQYFGPGTRLTVT.

The CDR3: CASSIRDTLNSNQPQHF. V usage is TRBV4-1 and J usage is TRBJ1-5; TCRdb indicates TRBD1, and absent DNA this call remains unverified. The CDR3 is made up of 17 amino acids. Looked up from germline, CDR1 is MGHRA and CDR2 is YSYEKL.

The chain uses TRBV20-1 and TRBJ1-5. This CDR3 comprises 15 residues. The germline V gene has CDR1 DFQATT and CDR2 SNEGSKA (reference sequence). The CDR3 sequence is CSASATEYSNQPQHF.

The chain joins TRBV6-2 or TRBV6-3 to TRBJ1-2; no DNA is available, so the TRBD1 call from TCRdb remains unchecked. Germline CDR1 and CDR2: MNHEY and SVGEGT. This CDR3 is 14 amino acids long. The CDR3 is CASSPKRGGYGYTF.

The V call is TRBV19, the J call TRBJ2-2. The CDR3 contains 15 residues. Germline values: CDR1 LNHDA, CDR2 SQIVND (reference sequence). CDR3 amino acids: CASSIQQVLTGELFF. Based on the CDR3 plus reference TRBV19 and TRBJ2-2, the full variable domain is DGGITQSPKYLFRKEGQNVTLSCEQNLNHDAMYWYRQDPGQGLRLIYYSQIVNDFQKGDIAEGYSVSREKKESFPLTVTSAQKNPTAFYLCASSIQQVLTGELFFGEGSRLTVL.

The chain employs TRBV20-1 and TRBJ1-4. The CDR3 spans 13 residues. Germline V gene lookup returns CDR1 DFQATT and CDR2 SNEGSKA (reference sequence). The CDR3 sequence is CSAIMGTNEKLFF.

This CDR3 reads CASRGLQGEKLFF. This chain uses TRBV2 with TRBJ1-4. CDR3 size: 13 residues. Per germline, CDR1 SNHLY and CDR2 FYNNEI.